The clone carrying this T cell receptor (beta chain) was counted only a few times. This specimen belongs to a study of blood T cells in healthy people across ages. In terms of origin and age, donors were healthy Caucasian individuals from Russia aged roughly 6 to 100. The CDR3 extends over 13 amino acids. Per germline, CDR1 SQVTM and CDR2 ANQGSEA. V lost 7 bases, J lost 9 bases, and 9 bases stayed unmatched. A second PCR of 7 to 11 cycles used a sample-barcoded 5' primer and a J-beta primer mix. TCRdb fed the 5' RACE reads into MiXCR, producing one record per CDR3 protein. This sample has 550,000 to 750,000 distinct CDR3 sequences, with around 21% found just once.

V usage is TRBV29-1 and J usage is TRBJ2-1, with 10 bases identical to TRBD1. Input material: blood. The source is a man in his 70s in good health. The CDR3 sequence: CSGGQGVPSEQFF. CDR3 in DNA: TGCAGCGGTGGACAGGGGGTCCCCAGTGAGCAGTTCTTC.